The clone carrying this T cell receptor (beta chain) was counted ten times or more. The antigen is undetermined. The data belong to a study of T cells in Graves' hyperthyroidism and ophthalmopathy. RNA transcripts gave rise to amplified TCR beta CDR3 regions. A set of HTBI primers served as the primers for a first-round RT-PCR of the TCR CDR3. TCRdb re-called the multiplex PCR reads with MiXCR, one entry per CDR3 protein. Here the sample spans 200,000 to 300,000 distinct CDR3 sequences, around 15% being singletons. Exclusion followed for patients with uncontrolled infection, other autoimmune disease, pregnancy or lactation. Diagnostic assessment was based on clinical symptoms, serum thyroxine and TRAb, thyroid ultrasound and orbital computed tomography. CDR3 size: 14 residues. V gave up 6 bases and J gave up 4 bases; unmatched junction bases: 6. In germline, CDR1 is DFQATT, CDR2 SNEGSKA (reference sequence).

Study results and limitations: The model predicted ophthalmopathy a median around 6.5 months before onset.

This chain connects TRBV20-1 to TRBJ2-1; 10 bases are shared with TRBD2. The sequencing input was blood. The TCR sequence derives from a woman aged 18-30 years with Graves' ophthalmopathy. This CDR3 is CSAPGTSAYNEQFF. CDR3 nucleotides: TGCAGTGCACCCGGGACTAGCGCTTACAATGAGCAGTTCTTC.